Below are 8 T cell receptor beta chains sequenced from a single sample in a study of blood T cell repertoires in COVID-19. Sequencing was performed with immunoSEQ multiplex PCR; in TCRdb, only in-frame clones are kept and a portion is missing. The profile covers some 500,000 clones, with roughly 89% appearing a single time and 7.5% to 9.5% taken by the ten largest. The sequenced sample was peripheral blood. The receptor set was obtained from a woman aged 45 to 65 with COVID-19, enrolled during active disease.

This clone was found many times. The chain links TRBV18 to TRBJ2-2; 9 bases map to TRBD1. This CDR3 comprises 14 residues. Looked up from germline, CDR1 is KGHSH and CDR2 is LQKENI. Trimming removed 3 bases from V and 6 bases from J; junction bases left unmatched: 2. The CDR3 DNA sequence: TGTGCCAGCTCACCGGGACAGGGACCCGGGGAGCTGTTTTTT. As protein: CASSPGQGPGELFF. The variable domain in full, completed from reference TRBV18 and TRBJ2-2, reads NAGVMQNPRHLVRRRGQEARLRCSPMKGHSHVYWYRQLPEEGLKFMVYLQKENIIDESGMPKERFSAEFPKEGPSILRIQQVVRGDSAAYFCASSPGQGPGELFFGEGSRLTVL.

This chain links TRBV5-1 with TRBJ1-2; 8 bases agree with TRBD1. The V gene's germline CDR1 is SGHRS and CDR2 YFSETQ. V lost 7 bases, J lost 4 bases, and 6 bases stayed unmatched. This CDR3 comprises 13 residues. The CDR3 loop reads CASQGASVYGYTF. In nucleotides, the CDR3 is TGCGCCAGCCAGGGGGCCTCGGTCTATGGCTACACCTTC.

Written as DNA, the CDR3 is TGTGCCAGCAGCCAATCGGGACAGGGTAATTCACCCCTCCACTTT. Translating it yields CASSQSGQGNSPLHF. The V call is TRBV6-2 or TRBV6-3, the J call TRBJ1-6; TRBD1 matches 9 bases. Trimming cost V 6 bases and J 6 bases; bases outside gene matches: 6. The CDR3 runs 15 residues. Per germline, CDR1 MNHEY and CDR2 SVGEGT.

The rearrangement links TRBV28 to TRBJ2-1; 7 bases align to TRBD1. CDR1 is MDHEN and CDR2 is SYDVKM in the germline V gene. This CDR3 has 11 residues. The J segment lost 5 bases and the V segment lost 10 bases, leaving 2 bases of the junction unmatched. CDR3 region: CAITGDNEQFF. CDR3 in DNA: TGTGCCATCACAGGGGACAATGAGCAGTTCTTC.

This chain connects TRBV19 to TRBJ1-2; D not resolved. CDR1 is LNHDA, CDR2 SQIVND, per germline (reference sequence). The V and J ends lost 7 bases and 4 bases respectively, with 16 bases between them. The CDR3 consists of 14 residues. The CDR3 DNA sequence: TGTGCCAGTACCAAGGGAGCCCCAGGCTATGGCTACACCTTC. Translated, it gives CASTKGAPGYGYTF. The full variable domain, with the rest looked up from reference TRBV19 and TRBJ1-2, is DGGITQSPKYLFRKEGQNVTLSCEQNLNHDAMYWYRQDPGQGLRLIYYSQIVNDFQKGDIAEGYSVSREKKESFPLTVTSAQKNPTAFYLCASTKGAPGYGYTFGSGTRLTVV.

The chain uses TRBV5-1 and TRBJ1-2, with D tentatively TRBD1 (6 bases). Trimming shortened V by 3 bases and J by 2 bases, and 17 bases separated the two germline ends. Germline CDR1 and CDR2: SGHRS and YFSETQ. The CDR3 is 16 amino acids. CDR3 sequence: CASSWGYRAENYGYTF. The CDR3 nucleotides are TGCGCCAGCAGCTGGGGTTACAGGGCCGAAAACTATGGCTACACCTTC.

V gene TRBV15 combines with J gene TRBJ2-7; 7 bases are a match to TRBD2. Looked up from germline, CDR1 is LNHNV and CDR2 is YYDKDF (reference sequence). V dropped 2 bases and J dropped 0; count of bases not matched to a gene: 7. This CDR3 spans 16 amino acids. CDR3 region: CATSRSLGGSSYEQYF. Written as DNA, the CDR3 is TGTGCCACCAGCAGATCCTTGGGGGGGAGCTCCTACGAGCAGTACTTC.

This clone was found a few times. The rearrangement joins TRBV19 to TRBJ2-4; 9 bases match TRBD1. Germline V gene data show CDR1 as LNHDA and CDR2 as SQIVND (reference sequence). The CDR3 extends over 14 amino acids. Trimming at V came to 7 bases and at J to 4 bases, leaving 5 bases not matched to a gene. The CDR3: CASTPGQGKNIQYF. The CDR3 DNA sequence: TGTGCCAGTACCCCGGGACAGGGAAAAAACATTCAGTACTTC.